This TCR beta chain was observed in a study of neurological immune-mediated disorders. V lost 3 bases to trimming and J lost 2 bases, with 24 bases between them. The CDR3 is 18 residues long. CDR1 and CDR2 from the germline V gene are DFQATT and SNEGSKA (reference sequence). The authors produced cDNA by 5'RACE using 10-nucleotide random UMIs. Over 180 million TCR-beta sequences, together covering 15-18 subjects, were produced by every individual sequencing run that was carried out. TCRdb re-derived calls from the 5' RACE reads in MiXCR, one entry per CDR3 protein. The sample yields 66,000 or so distinct CDR3 sequences, roughly 5.5% seen once. The unsorted libraries originated from 2 million PBMCs that had been stored at -80 C. This clonotype appeared many times.

J is TRBJ2-3 and V is TRBV20-1, with D perhaps matching TRBD1 or TRBD2 (6 bases each). This sequence originates from a woman in her 30s with multiple sclerosis. Material for sequencing was PBMCs. This CDR3 reads CSARRDTGMVWATDTQYF. Here the CDR3 DNA reads TGCAGTGCTAGGCGGGACACCGGAATGGTCTGGGCCACAGATACGCAGTATTTT.